This T cell receptor beta chain stems from a study of blood T cell repertoires in COVID-19. About the study: There were acute and convalescent COVID-19 samples, and they came from the United States, Italy and Spain.

In the authors' workflow: Amplification with reference gene primers provided the estimates of nucleated cell counts. The data were produced by immunoSEQ multiplex PCR, yet TCRdb's version contains in-frame clones alone and is incomplete. That table gives V, J and clone size, and the DNA gave D and trimming. The profile shows 150,000 to 200,000 clones, 85% of them singletons. J was trimmed by 4 bases and V by 5 bases; bases with no gene match: 7. Per the germline V gene, CDR1 is SGHNT and CDR2 is YYREEE (reference sequence). This CDR3 spans 16 amino acids. This chain links TRBV5-4 with TRBJ2-2, with 11 bases that match TRBD2. This receptor was obtained from an older woman with acute or convalescent COVID-19. The sample comprised peripheral blood. As DNA, the CDR3 is TGTGCCAGCAGACTATTAGCGGGAGGGTTCACCGGGGAGCTGTTTTTT. Residues: CASRLLAGGFTGELFF.